These 30 T cell receptor beta chains originate from one sample sequenced in a study of T cells after yellow fever vaccination. TCRdb re-derived calls from the 5' RACE reads in MiXCR, one entry per CDR3 protein. The table has over 300,000 distinct CDR3 sequences, around 7% seen once; the top ten hold 18%. The sequenced sample was PBMCs, obtained 45 days after the first yellow fever vaccination. These receptor sequences come from a man aged 18 to 30 who received the YFV17D yellow fever vaccine.

V and J are TRBV21-1 and TRBJ1-1; the table assigns TRBD1, which was not confirmed against the DNA. TRBV21-1 is a pseudogene locus. The CDR3 contains 14 residues. The DNA of the CDR3 is TGTGCCAGCAGCAAAGTCGGCGCCCGCACTGAAGCTTTCTTT. This sequence encodes CASSKVGARTEAFF.

This clonotype was counted only a few times. CDR3 nucleotide sequence: TGTGCCAGCAGCTTGGGGCTTCCCCAAGAGACCCAGTACTTC. As protein: CASSLGLPQETQYF. The J gene is TRBJ2-5, the V gene TRBV5-4; D is uncertain. Germline V gives CDR1 SGHNT, CDR2 YYREEE (reference sequence). With 0 bases removed from V and 1 base from J, the gap between germline ends came to 7 bases. The length of the CDR3 is 14 residues.

There are a few counts of this clonotype. The chain couples TRBV12-3 or TRBV12-4 to TRBJ1-2; D not resolved. The CDR3 has 15 residues. Deletions cut 5 bases from V and 0 bases from J, with 13 bases between. As DNA, the CDR3 is TGTGCCAGCAGTCACCGACCGGATTCTAACTATGGCTACACCTTC. Protein: CASSHRPDSNYGYTF.

This clonotype was counted only a few times. V is TRBV3-1 and J is TRBJ1-5; maybe TRBD1 (6 bases). Trimming stripped 2 bases from V and 6 bases from J, with 14 bases between. The CDR3 contains 15 residues. In germline, CDR1 is LGHDT, CDR2 YNNKEL (reference sequence). The CDR3 spells CASSQSNLGGQPQHF. In DNA, the CDR3 is TGTGCCAGCAGCCAATCTAATCTAGGGGGTCAGCCCCAGCATTTT.

This clonotype was detected a few times. V usage is TRBV4-3 and J usage is TRBJ2-6, with no clear D. The germline V gene encodes CDR1 LGHNA and CDR2 YSLEER. Trimming left V 4 bases short and J 2 bases short, with 15 bases between. The CDR3 runs 17 residues. For the CDR3, the DNA is TGCGCCAGCAGCCTCCGAACACTAATGGCTGGGGCCAACGTCCTGACTTTC. Residues: CASSLRTLMAGANVLTF.

This chain links TRBV13 with TRBJ2-3; the match to TRBD2 covers 11 bases. Germline lookup yields CDR1 PRHDT and CDR2 FYEKMQ (reference sequence). The CDR3 consists of 16 residues. V lost 5 bases to trimming and J lost 5 bases; unmatched junction nucleotides: 9. CDR3 nucleotide sequence: TGTGCCAGCAGCACCCGACTAGCGGGGATGATAGATACGCAGTATTTT. This encodes CASSTRLAGMIDTQYF.

The chain is built from TRBV25-1 and TRBJ1-2, with TRBD1 as a possible D gene (5 bases). The CDR3 loop spans 14 amino acids. V lost 2 bases, J lost 7 bases, and 14 bases lay in between. Per the germline V gene, CDR1 is MGHDK and CDR2 is SYGVNS. The CDR3 here is CASSEGATGLGYTF. CDR3 DNA: TGTGCCAGCAGTGAAGGGGCCACGGGCCTTGGCTACACCTTC.

In its sample, this clonotype was seen a few times. J is TRBJ2-7 and V is TRBV5-1; 11 positions agree with TRBD1. The length of the CDR3 is 16 residues. V lost 0 bases, J lost 7 bases, and 9 bases stayed unmatched. Germline V gene lookup returns CDR1 SGHRS and CDR2 YFSETQ. The CDR3 nucleotides read TGCGCCAGCAGCTTGGAGGGACAGGGGGGTTCGCGAGAGCAGTACTTC. It codes for CASSLEGQGGSREQYF.

The V call is TRBV7-2, the J call TRBJ2-7, with 7 bases matching TRBD1. V was clipped by 2 bases and J by 4 bases; unmatched bases: 2. The CDR3 runs to 13 residues. Germline CDR1 reads SGHTA; CDR2 reads FQGNSA. CDR3: CASSLLDRYEQYF. Written as DNA, the CDR3 is TGTGCCAGCAGCTTACTGGACAGGTACGAGCAGTACTTC.

This clonotype has just a few counts. V usage is TRBV12-5 and J usage is TRBJ1-5; 7 nucleotides agree with TRBD1. Germline V gene lookup returns CDR1 LGHNT and CDR2 FRNRAP. V lost 5 bases, J lost 5 bases, and 12 bases stayed unmatched. The CDR3 covers 16 residues. CDR3 in DNA: TGTGCTAGTGGTGTTGCTACGGGACAGCTTCATCAGCCCCAGCATTTT. It specifies CASGVATGQLHQPQHF.

This clonotype was counted only a few times. The CDR3 DNA follows: TGTGCCAGCAGCTTAGTGGAGGGGAACACCTACGAGCAGTACTTC. Amino acids: CASSLVEGNTYEQYF. The chain employs TRBV7-6 and TRBJ2-7; maybe TRBD2 (6 bases). V was trimmed by 1 base and J by 2 bases, leaving 12 bases between them. This CDR3 contains 15 residues. Germline loops: CDR1 SGHVS, CDR2 FNYEAQ.

The chain is built from TRBV5-1 and TRBJ2-7; D unclear. The CDR3 contains 16 residues. The germline V gene has CDR1 SGHRS and CDR2 YFSETQ. The V gene lost 2 bases and the J gene lost 6 bases, with 21 bases spanning the gap. The CDR3 loop reads CASSLGVAGAFGEQYF. Here the CDR3 DNA reads TGCGCCAGCAGCTTAGGCGTCGCAGGTGCGTTCGGCGAGCAGTACTTC.

This clonotype was observed at least ten times. This chain joins TRBV5-1 and TRBJ2-1; TRBD1 matches at 8 bases. The CDR3 covers 16 residues. The V and J ends lost 4 bases and 2 bases, in that order; junction bases with no gene match: 8. Germline CDR1 SGHRS, CDR2 YFSETQ. Here the CDR3 DNA reads TGCGCCAGCAGCCCGGGGTGGACAGGGACCTACAATGAGCAGTTCTTC. It specifies CASSPGWTGTYNEQFF.

This clonotype was counted ten times or more. The CDR3 sequence: CASSLEVAGGADTQYF. The CDR3 region has the DNA TGCGCCAGCAGCTTGGAGGTGGCGGGGGGGGCAGATACGCAGTATTTT. This chain uses TRBV5-1 with TRBJ2-3; 9 bases align to TRBD2. CDR1 and CDR2 from the germline V gene are SGHRS and YFSETQ. This CDR3 contains 16 residues. V was pared by 0 bases and J by 4 bases, with 6 bases of the junction left unmatched.

This clonotype was seen repeatedly, ten times or more. The rearrangement links TRBV11-2 to TRBJ2-5; D is unclear. Germline CDR1 SGHAT, CDR2 FQNNGV. Trimming left V 3 bases short and J 5 bases short, with 13 bases between. The CDR3 sequence is 14 residues long. DNA of the CDR3: TGTGCCAGCAGCTTCGACCCGGTGCGGGAGACCCAGTACTTC. Translating it yields CASSFDPVRETQYF. Together with reference TRBV11-2 and TRBJ2-5, the CDR3 gives the full variable domain: EAGVAQSPRYKIIEKRQSVAFWCNPISGHATLYWYQQILGQGPKLLIQFQNNGVVDDSQLPKDRFSAERLKGVDSTLKIQPAKLEDSAVYLCASSFDPVRETQYFGPGTRLLVL.

This clonotype was detected only a few times. This chain connects TRBV20-1 to TRBJ1-2, with a possible D match to TRBD1 (6 bases). The CDR3 is 13 residues long. Trimming pared 1 base from V and 3 bases from J, leaving 9 bases between. Germline values: CDR1 DFQATT, CDR2 SNEGSKA (reference sequence). The CDR3, as DNA: TGCAGTGCTAGAGGGGAGGGGGACTATGGCTACACCTTC. Protein: CSARGEGDYGYTF.

The V gene is TRBV4-1, the J gene TRBJ2-4; possibly TRBD1 or TRBD2 for D (5 bases each). V was pared by 1 base and J by 4 bases, with 8 bases between. The CDR3 is 14 residues long. The germline V gene encodes CDR1 MGHRA and CDR2 YSYEKL. Here the CDR3 DNA reads TGCGCCAGCAGCCAAGCTGGGACGAAAAACATTCAGTACTTC. Translated: CASSQAGTKNIQYF.

This clonotype was observed at least ten times. V and J are TRBV12-5 and TRBJ2-5, with 11 bases identical to TRBD2. CDR1 and CDR2 (germline): LGHNT, FRNRAP. The V segment lost 7 bases and the J segment 7 bases; nucleotides outside the gene matches: 2. The CDR3 is 12 amino acids. The CDR3 sequence: CASALAGGTQYF. As DNA, the CDR3 is TGTGCTAGTGCCCTAGCGGGAGGGACCCAGTACTTC.

This clonotype was detected a few times. The chain links TRBV20-1 to TRBJ1-1, with D unresolved. The germline CDR1 and CDR2 sequences are DFQATT and SNEGSKA (reference sequence). The V end lost 0 bases, the J end lost 10 bases, and 15 bases lay between the germline ends. The CDR3 consists of 13 residues. This CDR3 is CSARDGREFGAFF. The CDR3 DNA sequence: TGCAGTGCTAGAGATGGTAGGGAATTTGGAGCTTTCTTT.

This clonotype was picked up a small number of times. The chain is built from TRBV5-1 and TRBJ2-7; 8 bases map to TRBD1. There are 16 residues in the CDR3. The junction had 11 bases not matched to a gene; V was cut back by 4 bases and J by 2 bases. Per germline, CDR1 SGHRS and CDR2 YFSETQ. This CDR3 reads CASSNYRDRRTYEQYF. In DNA, the CDR3 is TGCGCCAGCAGCAACTACCGGGACAGGAGAACCTACGAGCAGTACTTC.

The chain carries TRBV4-2 and TRBJ1-5, with D maybe TRBD1 (6 bases). V dropped 4 bases and J dropped 5 bases, with 18 bases sitting between them. CDR1 LGHNA and CDR2 YNFKEQ come from the germline V gene. CDR3 length: 16 residues. DNA for the CDR3: TGTGCCAGCAGCCTCTATCACAGGGCCGGGGATCAGCCCCAGCATTTT. As protein: CASSLYHRAGDQPQHF.

This clonotype was seen ten or more times. The rearrangement uses TRBV24-1 and TRBJ2-5, with 7 bases aligning to TRBD1. The CDR3 runs 15 residues. J was trimmed by 4 bases and V by 4 bases; bases with no gene match: 8. Germline V gene data show CDR1 as KGHDR and CDR2 as SFDVKD. CDR3 DNA sequence: TGTGCCACCAGTGACCCCCGACAGGGTGGAGAGACCCAGTACTTC. It is translated as CATSDPRQGGETQYF.

This clonotype was found a few times. The CDR3, as DNA: TGTGCCAGCAGTTTTTTAGCACTTTCGACCGGGGAGCTGTTTTTT. Its protein is CASSFLALSTGELFF. The J gene is TRBJ2-2, the V gene TRBV12-3 or TRBV12-4; D remains unclear. V was clipped by 3 bases and J by 5 bases, with 13 bases between them. This CDR3 spans 15 amino acids.

The CDR3 bases are TGTGCCAGCAGCGTTGGGGGGCCTAGCACAGATACGCAGTATTTT. The encoded protein is CASSVGGPSTDTQYF. V usage is TRBV9 and J usage is TRBJ2-3; the D call may be TRBD1 or TRBD2 (6 bases each). This CDR3 is 15 amino acids long. V lost 2 bases and J lost 0, with 10 bases in between. Per germline, CDR1 SGDLS and CDR2 YYNGEE.

This chain joins TRBV7-2 and TRBJ2-5; D unresolved. CDR1 and CDR2 (germline): SGHTA, FQGNSA. The CDR3 sequence is 14 residues long. The V gene lost 1 base and the J gene lost 5 bases, with 11 bases spanning the gap. Written as DNA, the CDR3 is TGTGCCAGCAGCTTAGGCATGGGTTCGGAGACCCAGTACTTC. This translates into CASSLGMGSETQYF.

This clonotype was picked up many times. The V gene is TRBV4-3, the J gene TRBJ2-7; D unclear. Germline values: CDR1 LGHNA, CDR2 YSLEER. V gave up 1 base and J gave up 2 bases, with 6 bases separating them. The CDR3 spans 13 residues. The CDR3 spells CASSQGHTYEQYF. The CDR3, as DNA: TGCGCCAGCAGCCAAGGTCACACCTACGAGCAGTACTTC.

The chain uses TRBV10-3 and TRBJ2-3; the D gene is possibly TRBD1 (5 bases). V shed 1 base and J shed 1 base, with 6 bases lying between them. CDR3 length: 14 residues. Germline V gene data show CDR1 as ENHRY and CDR2 as SYGVKD. The DNA for the CDR3 is TGTGCCATCAGTGAGTTACAGGGCACAGATACGCAGTATTTT. Protein sequence: CAISELQGTDTQYF.

V and J are TRBV15 and TRBJ1-4; no definite D call. The germline gives CDR1 LNHNV, CDR2 YYDKDF (reference sequence). The CDR3 sequence is 16 residues long. Trimming stripped 1 base from V and 0 bases from J, with 9 bases between. The CDR3 here is CATSRVIDATNEKLFF. The CDR3 DNA reads as TGTGCCACCAGCAGAGTAATCGATGCAACTAATGAAAAACTGTTTTTT. Using reference TRBV15 and TRBJ1-4 for the parts outside the CDR3, the full variable domain is DAMVIQNPRYQVTQFGKPVTLSCSQTLNHNVMYWYQQKSSQAPKLLFHYYDKDFNNEADTPDNFQSRRPNTSFCFLDIRSPGLGDTAMYLCATSRVIDATNEKLFFGSGTQLSVL.

This clonotype was seen a handful of times. The chain links TRBV5-1 to TRBJ1-2; perhaps TRBD1 as D (5 bases). CDR3 length: 12 amino acids. Deletions cut 0 bases from V and 8 bases from J, with 8 bases between. Per the germline V gene, CDR1 is SGHRS and CDR2 is YFSETQ. This CDR3 reads CASSLAGPGYTF. The CDR3 DNA reads TGCGCCAGCAGCTTGGCAGGGCCCGGCTACACCTTC.

The V and J genes are TRBV27 and TRBJ2-5, with D perhaps TRBD1 or TRBD2 (5 bases each). This CDR3 comprises 15 residues. The germline V gene encodes CDR1 MNHEY and CDR2 SMNVEV (reference sequence). V lost 9 bases to trimming and J lost 5 bases, with 22 bases between them. CDR3 in amino acids: CASSFRDGARETQYF. The CDR3, as DNA: TGTGCCAGTTCCTTCCGGGACGGAGCTCGGGAGACCCAGTACTTC.